These 15 T cell receptor beta chains were all obtained from the same sample, sequenced in a study of glioma-infiltrating T cells. The iRepertoire nested amplicon-rescue multiplex PCR amplified TCR alpha and beta CDR3s from RNA. TCRdb reanalysed the multiplex PCR reads using MiXCR and keeps one entry per CDR3 protein. The sample carries around 90,000 distinct CDR3 sequences, 35% to 50% recorded once. The sequencing input was glioma tissue, nonneoplastic brain tissue, or PBMCs (not recorded which). These receptors came from a human donor with low-grade glioma or glioblastoma, undergoing nonglioma brain surgery, or in good health (not recorded which).

This clonotype was found many times. The V call is TRBV19, the J call TRBJ2-1, with D perhaps matching TRBD1 or TRBD2 (6 bases each). Per the germline V gene, CDR1 is LNHDA and CDR2 is SQIVND (reference sequence). Trimming took 3 bases from V and 6 from J, leaving 9 bases between them. The CDR3 length is 13 residues. The CDR3 is CASSIEGGNEQFF. CDR3 sequence (DNA): TGTGCCAGTAGTATCGAGGGGGGCAATGAGCAGTTCTTC. Using reference TRBV19 and TRBJ2-1 for the parts outside the CDR3, the full variable domain is DGGITQSPKYLFRKEGQNVTLSCEQNLNHDAMYWYRQDPGQGLRLIYYSQIVNDFQKGDIAEGYSVSREKKESFPLTVTSAQKNPTAFYLCASSIEGGNEQFFGPGTRLTVL.

This clonotype occurred many times. This chain joins TRBV2 and TRBJ1-1; 9 bases line up with TRBD1. The CDR3 runs to 15 residues. CDR1 is SNHLY and CDR2 is FYNNEI in the germline V gene. Trimming took 6 bases from V and 6 from J; bases not matched to a gene: 11. The CDR3 reads CASSARTGDAAEAFF. CDR3 DNA sequence: TGTGCCAGCAGCGCTCGGACAGGGGATGCCGCTGAAGCTTTCTTT.

The chain combines TRBV9 with TRBJ2-1, with 7 bases matching TRBD1. The ends lost 2 bases at V and 8 bases at J; junction bases unmatched: 13. The CDR3 consists of 16 residues. Germline CDR1 and CDR2: SGDLS and YYNGEE. Written as DNA, the CDR3 is TGTGCCAGCAGCGTGGATGGGACAGCCCTTTTCTATGAGCAGTTCTTC. Translation: CASSVDGTALFYEQFF. Combining the CDR3 with reference TRBV9 and TRBJ2-1 gives the whole variable domain DSGVTQTPKHLITATGQRVTLRCSPRSGDLSVYWYQQSLDQGLQFLIQYYNGEERAKGNILERFSAQQFPDLHSELNLSSLELGDSALYFCASSVDGTALFYEQFFGPGTRLTVL.

This clonotype has a count of ten or more. The CDR3 loop is CASSARIAGGQETQYF. The CDR3 DNA follows: TGCGCCAGCAGCGCAAGGATAGCGGGGGGACAAGAGACCCAGTACTTC. V is TRBV5-1 and J is TRBJ2-5; 10 nucleotides match TRBD2. This CDR3 spans 16 amino acids. CDR1 is SGHRS and CDR2 is YFSETQ in the germline V gene. The trim removed 4 bases at V and 2 bases at J, leaving 8 bases unmatched.

This clonotype showed up many times. The chain recombines TRBV2 with TRBJ2-2; possible D gene TRBD1, 5 bases. Trimming removed 7 bases at V and 11 bases at J, with 11 bases between. The CDR3 consists of 11 residues. The germline V gene encodes CDR1 SNHLY and CDR2 FYNNEI. This CDR3 is CASNNRPELFF. The CDR3 DNA is TGTGCCAGCAACAACAGGCCAGAGCTGTTTTTT.

Notes on this clonotype: At one boundary the junction diverges from the germline segment, which might be a read error. The V call is TRBV7-3, the J call TRBJ2-3; possible D gene TRBD2, 6 bases. The CDR3 runs 14 residues. Germline assignment: CDR1 SGHTA and CDR2 FQGTGA. This CDR3 is CASSRGLQTDTQYF. CDR3 DNA: TGTGCTAGCAGCAGAGGACTACAGACAGATACGCAGTATTTT.

This clonotype was found many times. V gene TRBV7-9 combines with J gene TRBJ2-1; D ambiguous. CDR3 length: 15 residues. The V and J ends lost 5 bases and 7 bases respectively, with 18 bases between them. Germline V lookup: CDR1 SEHNR, CDR2 FQNEAQ (reference sequence). CDR3: CASSPKRRLGNEQFF. The DNA for the CDR3 is TGTGCCAGCAGCCCAAAGAGAAGACTGGGAAATGAGCAGTTCTTC.

Note on this clonotype: Germline and junction disagree at one end, which may indicate a read error. This sequence joins TRBV27 and TRBJ2-5; TRBD1 matches 9 bases. CDR1 is MNHEY, CDR2 SMNVEV, per germline (reference sequence). The CDR3 has 17 amino acids. The CDR3 reads CASSETGTGSRRETKYF. The CDR3 DNA is TGTGCCAGCAGTGAAACCGGGACAGGGTCAAGGAGGGAGACCAAGTACTTC.

A remark on this clonotype: This may stem from a read error, because a much larger clone lies one nucleotide away. The chain joins TRBV6-2 or TRBV6-3 to TRBJ2-3, with unresolved D. The CDR3 has 12 residues. Looked up from germline, CDR1 is MNHEY and CDR2 is SVGEGT. The V gene lost 10 bases and the J gene lost 1 base, with 9 bases spanning the gap. The CDR3 loop reads CAIMRGTDTQYF. The CDR3 DNA follows: TGTGCCATCATGAGAGGCACAGATACGCAGTATTTT.

This clonotype turned up a few times. Relative to the germline gene, one junction end is altered; a read error may explain this. The CDR3, as DNA: TGTGCCAGCGCGCGGACTAGCGGGGGGTACACAGATACGCGGTACTTT. Residues: CASARTSGGYTDTRYF. V is TRBV27 and J is TRBJ2-3; 14 bases line up with TRBD2. CDR1 and CDR2 (germline): MNHEY, SMNVEV (reference sequence). There are 16 residues in the CDR3.

The table lists this clonotype with many counts. This chain connects TRBV27 to TRBJ2-7; 16 bases map to TRBD2. Germline assignment: CDR1 MNHEY and CDR2 SMNVEV (reference sequence). This CDR3 region has 17 residues. V shed 5 bases and J 5 bases; nucleotides not matched to a gene: 9. The CDR3 region is CASSTSGTSGGADEQYF. The CDR3 nucleotides read TGTGCCAGCAGTACTTCCGGGACTAGCGGGGGGGCGGACGAGCAGTACTTC.

About this clonotype itself: The junction departs from germline at one end; a sequencing error may be responsible. The V gene is TRBV27, the J gene TRBJ2-5; D possibly corresponds to TRBD2 (6 bases). The germline V gene encodes CDR1 MNHEY and CDR2 SMNVEV (reference sequence). CDR3 length equals 14 residues. Here the CDR3 DNA reads TGTGCCAGCAGTTTGTCCGGGGGTCAAGGGACCCAGTGCTTC. It specifies CASSLSGGQGTQCF.

The count of this clonotype is one. A much larger clonotype is one base distant, so this may be a read error. The chain has TRBV7-8 and TRBJ2-1, with 11 bases matching TRBD1. J gave up 8 bases and V 6 bases, and 6 bases lay outside the gene matches. This CDR3 is 14 amino acids long. In germline, CDR1 is SGHVS, CDR2 FQNEAQ. In nucleotides, the CDR3 is TGTGCCAGCAGATTGGGACAGGGGGTCTATGAGCAGTTCTTC. This translates into CASRLGQGVYEQFF.

About this clonotype itself: One end of the junction varies from germline; a read error may be responsible. V usage is TRBV5-1 and J usage is TRBJ2-2; 9 bases agree with TRBD2. The CDR3 has 17 amino acids. From germline, CDR1 is SGHRS and CDR2 YFSETQ. This chain's CDR3 is CASSSGLAGKNNGELFF. Here the CDR3 DNA reads TGCGCCAGCAGCTCCGGGCTAGCGGGAAAAAACAACGGGGAGCTGTTTTTT.

With regard to this clonotype: A much larger clone sits a single nucleotide away, making a read error possible. The V gene is TRBV19, the J gene TRBJ1-5; TRBD1 is a possible D gene (5 bases). CDR1 is LNHDA, CDR2 SQIVND, per germline (reference sequence). V was shortened by 5 bases and J by 4 bases, with 15 bases between the two germline ends. The CDR3 runs 15 residues. CDR3 sequence (DNA): TGTGCCAGTAGTCCCTACGGGACGGTGAATCAGCCCCAGCATTTT. This codes for CASSPYGTVNQPQHF.